What follows are 20 T cell receptor beta chains derived from one specimen sequenced in a study of OX40 agonist ivuxolimab in advanced cancers. TCRdb keeps only in-frame clones here, not all; method: immunoSEQ multiplex PCR. The table lists under 25,000 clones, 70% to 90% of them singletons. This specimen consisted of CD4+ or CD8+ T cells sorted from blood, obtained in a trial of the OX40 agonist ivuxolimab. The receptors come from an adult with an advanced solid tumor such as melanoma, head and neck, liver or kidney cancer.

The V and J genes are TRBV19 and TRBJ1-1, with 8 bases matching TRBD1. V lost 9 bases to trimming and J lost 3 bases; unmatched junction nucleotides: 9. The CDR3 is made up of 14 amino acids. In germline, CDR1 is LNHDA, CDR2 SQIVND (reference sequence). The CDR3 nucleotides read TGTGCCAGCCATCCACAGGGGGTAGACACTGAAGCTTTCTTT. This sequence encodes CASHPQGVDTEAFF.

The rearrangement joins TRBV4-1 to TRBJ1-4; TRBD1 is a possible D gene (6 bases). The CDR3 is 19 amino acids. Looked up from germline, CDR1 is MGHRA and CDR2 is YSYEKL. With 4 bases removed from V and 3 bases from J, the gap between germline ends came to 24 bases. The CDR3: CASSPLSGLQGIPNEKLFF. CDR3 DNA sequence: TGCGCCAGCAGCCCGCTAAGTGGCCTACAGGGTATCCCTAATGAAAAACTGTTTTTT.

The chain is built from TRBV6-1 and TRBJ2-7; possibly TRBD1 for D (6 bases). Germline lookup yields CDR1 MNHNS and CDR2 SASEGT. V was pared by 3 bases and J by 5 bases, with 11 bases between. CDR3 length equals 13 residues. CDR3 residues: CASSEVGADEQYF. The CDR3 region has the DNA TGTGCCAGCAGTGAGGTGGGGGCTGACGAGCAGTACTTC.

The genes are TRBV15 and TRBJ2-7; 8 positions match TRBD1. Germline V lookup: CDR1 LNHNV, CDR2 YYDKDF (reference sequence). The CDR3 has 14 residues. The J segment lost 0 bases and the V segment lost 4 bases, leaving 2 bases of the junction unmatched. CDR3 nucleotide sequence: TGTGCCACCAGCACCGACAGGGGCTCCTACGAGCAGTACTTC. As protein: CATSTDRGSYEQYF.

This rearrangement joins TRBV27 to TRBJ2-6; D ambiguous. V lost 6 bases and J lost 0, with 15 bases in between. The CDR3 runs to 17 residues. CDR1 and CDR2 (germline): MNHEY, SMNVEV (reference sequence). The CDR3 region is CASRKRPDFSGANVLTF. DNA of the CDR3: TGTGCCAGCAGAAAGAGACCAGACTTCTCTGGGGCCAACGTCCTGACTTTC.

The rearrangement joins TRBV6-5 to TRBJ1-4; TRBD1 matches at 10 bases. The CDR3 contains 16 residues. Per the germline V gene, CDR1 is MNHEY and CDR2 is SVGAGI. Unmatched junction bases numbered 0, after V lost 2 bases and J lost 0 bases. CDR3: CASSYGQGATNEKLFF. The DNA for the CDR3 is TGTGCCAGCAGTTACGGACAGGGGGCAACTAATGAAAAACTGTTTTTT.

The chain joins TRBV29-1 to TRBJ2-7; possibly TRBD1 for D (8 bases). Trimming shortened V by 5 bases and J by 2 bases, and 22 bases separated the two germline ends. Looked up from germline, CDR1 is SQVTM and CDR2 is ANQGSEA. The CDR3 length is 16 residues. CDR3 amino acids: CSVFSGGGQATYEQYF. The CDR3 DNA follows: TGCAGCGTTTTTTCCGGCGGGGGACAGGCTACCTACGAGCAGTACTTC.

V is TRBV23-1 and J is TRBJ2-1, with D maybe TRBD1 (6 bases). TRBV23-1 is treated as an ORF (open reading frame) with a function not yet certain. The CDR3 contains 18 residues. The ends were cut back, 3 bases at V and 2 bases at J, with 20 bases in the middle. The CDR3 protein is CASSHRTAQRRPYNEQFF. CDR3 nucleotides: TGCGCCAGCAGTCATCGGACAGCTCAGCGTCGCCCCTACAATGAGCAGTTCTTC.

This clone is a singleton in its sample. This chain links TRBV6-5 with TRBJ1-1, with D uncertain. Germline V lookup: CDR1 MNHEY, CDR2 SVGAGI. V lost 0 bases and J 8 bases, leaving 10 bases between the germline ends. CDR3 length equals 13 residues. CDR3 residues: CASSYSIAWEAFF. For the CDR3, the DNA is TGTGCCAGCAGTTACTCGATAGCATGGGAAGCTTTCTTT.

This clone turned up a few times. V gene TRBV2 combines with J gene TRBJ1-1; tentative D call: TRBD1 (5 bases). Germline CDR1 SNHLY, CDR2 FYNNEI. Trimming left V 8 bases short and J 3 bases short, with 10 bases between. The CDR3 runs to 12 residues. The CDR3: CASQRGYTEAFF. The CDR3 bases are TGTGCCAGCCAACGGGGGTACACTGAAGCTTTCTTT.

The chain uses TRBV5-6 and TRBJ2-7; D is uncertain. Germline V gives CDR1 SGHDT, CDR2 YYEEEE. V gave up 5 bases and J gave up 0 bases, with 9 bases separating them. CDR3 size: 13 residues. CDR3 protein: CASSYGPSYEQYF. The CDR3 DNA reads as TGTGCCAGCAGTTACGGACCCTCCTACGAGCAGTACTTC.

The rearrangement uses TRBV7-9 and TRBJ1-5, with D possibly being TRBD1 (5 bases). The V and J ends lost 4 bases and 8 bases respectively, with 9 bases between them. CDR1 is SEHNR, CDR2 FQNEAQ, per germline (reference sequence). CDR3 length: 12 residues. In nucleotides, the CDR3 is TGTGCCAGCAGCTGGGGCAGGGAGCCCCAGCATTTT. Encoded protein: CASSWGREPQHF.

Only one count was recorded for this clone. The chain employs TRBV27 and TRBJ2-7, with D tentatively TRBD1 or TRBD2 (5 bases each). Per germline, CDR1 MNHEY and CDR2 SMNVEV (reference sequence). Trimming removed 2 bases at V and 3 bases at J, with 8 bases between. This CDR3 contains 13 residues. This CDR3 is CASSLGGIYEQYF. CDR3 coding DNA: TGTGCCAGCAGTTTAGGGGGTATCTACGAGCAGTACTTC.

This clone was seen a handful of times. Distinct nucleotide sequences in the sample also encode this CDR3. The chain recombines TRBV5-6 with TRBJ2-1; 12 nucleotides match TRBD2. Germline-derived CDR1 and CDR2 are SGHDT and YYEEEE. There are 16 residues in the CDR3. V lost 3 bases and J lost 4; bases outside the gene matches: 5. This CDR3 is CASSSPGLAGYNEQFF. The DNA for the CDR3 is TGTGCCAGCAGCTCCCCGGGACTAGCGGGTTACAATGAGCAGTTCTTC.

The chain links TRBV28 to TRBJ2-7; D ambiguous. Germline CDR1 is MDHEN and CDR2 is SYDVKM. CDR3 length equals 12 residues. Trimming removed 2 bases from V and 9 bases from J, with 11 bases in between. CDR3: CASSLLFQGQYF. CDR3 nucleotides: TGTGCCAGCAGTTTACTCTTTCAAGGGCAGTACTTC.

This clone was found once. The V gene is TRBV7-6, the J gene TRBJ1-1; no firm D call. In germline, CDR1 is SGHVS, CDR2 FNYEAQ. V lost 5 bases, J lost 1 base, and 11 bases lay in between. This CDR3 has 14 amino acids. CDR3 sequence reads: CASSPEVGNTEAFF. The CDR3 DNA reads as TGTGCCAGCAGCCCCGAGGTAGGGAACACTGAAGCTTTCTTT.

This rearrangement joins TRBV5-4 to TRBJ1-1; tentatively, D is TRBD1 (5 bases). CDR3 length: 13 amino acids. The V gene's germline CDR1 is SGHNT and CDR2 YYREEE (reference sequence). V was clipped by 1 base and J by 1 base, with 5 bases between them. The CDR3 protein is CASSLTGNTEAFF. CDR3 nucleotides: TGTGCCAGCAGCTTGACAGGGAACACTGAAGCTTTCTTT.

This clone has only one observation. The chain carries TRBV6-5 and TRBJ2-1; weak D call: TRBD1 (6 bases). Germline CDR1 MNHEY, CDR2 SVGAGI. The CDR3 length is 12 residues. V gave up 5 bases and J gave up 6 bases, with 8 bases separating them. The CDR3 loop reads CASSPGVNEQFF. The CDR3 bases are TGTGCCAGCAGTCCAGGGGTCAATGAGCAGTTCTTC.

V gene TRBV11-2 combines with J gene TRBJ2-2; 11 positions agree with TRBD1. Germline trimming cut 1 base from V and 7 bases from J; bases unmatched to any gene: 5. The CDR3 runs to 16 residues. CDR1 and CDR2 (germline): SGHAT, FQNNGV. The CDR3 reads CASSLGTGGFGGELFF. CDR3 bases: TGTGCCAGCAGCTTAGGGACAGGGGGCTTCGGCGGGGAGCTGTTTTTT.

J is TRBJ1-1 and V is TRBV19, with 8 positions matching TRBD1. CDR3 length equals 15 residues. Losses at the gene ends were 5 bases for V and 3 bases for J; bases not matched to a gene: 8. Looked up from germline, CDR1 is LNHDA and CDR2 is SQIVND (reference sequence). The CDR3 loop is CASSVSGGGDTEAFF. The DNA of the CDR3 is TGTGCCAGTAGTGTATCAGGGGGCGGGGACACTGAAGCTTTCTTT.